One and the same sample provided the 10 T cell receptor beta chains below, sequenced in a study of blood T cell repertoires in COVID-19. TCRdb's copy holds only in-frame clones and misses some; the assay was immunoSEQ multiplex PCR. Among 300,000 to 400,000 clones listed, about nine tenths were seen once. The sample taken for sequencing was PBMCs or T cells enriched from blood (not recorded which). Receptor source: a man aged 55 to 70 who had recovered from COVID-19.

This chain links TRBV7-2 with TRBJ2-7; no firm D call. The CDR3 sequence is 16 residues long. Trimming took 2 bases from V and 4 from J, leaving 18 bases between them. The germline CDR1 and CDR2 sequences are SGHTA and FQGNSA. CDR3 residues: CASSLLDRESKYEQYF. Written as DNA, the CDR3 is TGTGCCAGCAGCTTACTCGATAGAGAGAGCAAGTACGAGCAGTACTTC.

The chain is built from TRBV6-1 and TRBJ2-1, with a tentative D call TRBD1 (6 bases). The CDR3 contains 16 residues. V was cut by 2 bases and J by 3 bases, with 14 bases left in between. Germline CDR1 is MNHNS and CDR2 is SASEGT. CDR3 loop: CASSESGRGYYNEQFF. CDR3 bases: TGTGCCAGCAGTGAATCGGGCAGGGGATACTACAATGAGCAGTTCTTC.

The CDR3 reads CASSLGSGDTQYF. The CDR3 DNA is TGTGCCAGCAGTTTAGGCTCAGGAGATACGCAGTATTTT. J is TRBJ2-3 and V is TRBV12-3 or TRBV12-4; D not resolved. Deletions cut 1 base from V and 5 bases from J, with 7 bases between. This CDR3 contains 13 residues.

The rearrangement joins TRBV29-1 to TRBJ1-5; D gene unclear. CDR3 length equals 14 residues. Germline V gene sequence: CDR1 SQVTM, CDR2 ANQGSEA. Between the trimmed V and J ends, which lost 4 bases and 0 bases, there was a span of 10 bases. Here the CDR3 reads CSVGIQNSNQPQHF. The DNA for the CDR3 is TGCAGCGTTGGTATTCAGAATAGCAATCAGCCCCAGCATTTT.

The V call is TRBV5-1, the J call TRBJ2-1, with a possible D match to TRBD2 (5 bases). V lost 3 bases and J 8 bases, leaving 21 bases between the germline ends. This CDR3 region has 16 residues. The germline V gene has CDR1 SGHRS and CDR2 YFSETQ. CDR3 in amino acids: CASSSLLSGLEDEQFF. As DNA, the CDR3 is TGCGCCAGCAGCTCCCTTCTCAGCGGCCTGGAGGATGAGCAGTTCTTC.

This chain uses TRBV5-6 with TRBJ1-2; D is perhaps TRBD1 (5 bases). Germline CDR1 SGHDT, CDR2 YYEEEE. Between the trimmed V and J ends, which lost 1 base and 5 bases, there was a span of 9 bases. CDR3 length: 13 residues. The CDR3 region is CASSLRGFYGYTF. CDR3 DNA: TGTGCCAGCAGCTTGAGGGGATTTTATGGCTACACCTTC.

The chain recombines TRBV23-1 with TRBJ2-3; a possible D gene is TRBD2 (5 bases). TRBV23-1 is filed as an ORF, its function uncertain. The CDR3 contains 10 residues. CDR3 loop: CVMGEGTQYF. The CDR3 DNA reads as TGCGTCATGGGTGAGGGTACGCAGTATTTT.

The chain joins TRBV7-3 to TRBJ2-1; maybe TRBD1 (5 bases). The CDR3 runs 18 residues. CDR1 is SGHTA and CDR2 is FQGTGA in the germline V gene. V was cut by 5 bases and J by 6 bases, with 26 bases left in between. The CDR3 is CASSILPSTGPSGNEQFF. CDR3 in DNA: TGTGCCAGCAGCATACTGCCTTCAACAGGCCCTTCGGGCAATGAGCAGTTCTTC.

The rearrangement joins TRBV7-2 to TRBJ2-2; 9 bases fit TRBD2. Germline loops: CDR1 SGHTA, CDR2 FQGNSA. V lost 5 bases to trimming and J lost 5 bases; unmatched junction nucleotides: 6. The CDR3 extends over 15 amino acids. CDR3 DNA: TGTGCCAGCAGCAAAGGGACTAGCTGGACCGGGGAGCTGTTTTTT. Translating it yields CASSKGTSWTGELFF.

The rearrangement links TRBV5-1 to TRBJ2-1; a weak D match, TRBD2 (6 bases). Trimming shortened V by 0 bases and J by 12 bases, and 22 bases separated the two germline ends. This CDR3 has 16 amino acids. Germline V CDR1 and CDR2: SGHRS, YFSETQ. This chain's CDR3 is CASSLGAGLLASGQFF. The CDR3 DNA reads TGCGCCAGCAGCTTGGGGGCTGGATTGCTAGCGAGCGGGCAGTTCTTC.